Below are 18 T cell receptor beta chains sequenced from a single sample in a study of cytomegalovirus exposure and HLA in healthy donors. 60 Vbeta and 13 Jbeta primers were used in PCR. Measured with immunoSEQ multiplex PCR; TCRdb has only the in-frame clones, and not every one. The repertoire holds 150,000 or so clones, with approximately 80% as singletons. Sequencing was done on a sample of PBMCs. Every receptor here comes from a woman in her forties in good health and CMV-seronegative.

This clone was recorded only once. This sequence joins TRBV6-5 and TRBJ1-2; D gene unclear. The V end lost 4 bases, the J end lost 9 bases, and 15 bases lay between the germline ends. The CDR3 loop spans 13 amino acids. Germline CDR1 and CDR2: MNHEY and SVGAGI. CDR3 coding DNA: TGTGCCAGCAGTTTAACTCAGGCCTTGAGCTACACCTTC. It translates to CASSLTQALSYTF.

There are a few counts of this clone. The rearrangement joins TRBV10-3 to TRBJ2-7, with 9 bases identical to TRBD1. The germline CDR1 and CDR2 sequences are ENHRY and SYGVKD. This CDR3 contains 19 residues. The V gene end was trimmed by 3 bases and the J gene end by 0 bases; junction bases not matched to a gene: 15. The CDR3 is CAISEGLASDRGSSYEQYF. CDR3 in DNA: TGTGCCATCAGTGAAGGCCTCGCGTCGGACAGGGGAAGCTCCTACGAGCAGTACTTC.

Comments on this clone: A junction boundary mismatches the germline segment, possibly from a read error. This chain joins TRBV7-8 and TRBJ2-1; maybe TRBD2 (5 bases). The CDR3 sequence is 15 residues long. Germline V gene data show CDR1 as SGHVS and CDR2 as FQNEAQ. The CDR3: CASTLLVYSYNEQFF. The CDR3 nucleotides read TGTGCCAGCACCTTACTAGTTTACTCCTACAATGAGCAGTTCTTC.

J is TRBJ1-3 and V is TRBV11-2; 7 bases align to TRBD1. Trimming at V came to 5 bases and at J to 2 bases, leaving 9 bases not matched to a gene. The CDR3 is made up of 16 amino acids. Germline V gives CDR1 SGHAT, CDR2 FQNNGV. The CDR3 protein is CASSAYRGETGNTIYF. CDR3 nucleotides: TGTGCCAGCAGCGCATACAGGGGTGAGACTGGAAACACCATATATTTT.

This clone was detected only once. The J gene is TRBJ2-7, the V gene TRBV2, with D perhaps matching TRBD1 (6 bases). CDR3 length: 16 residues. Germline V gene sequence: CDR1 SNHLY, CDR2 FYNNEI. V was clipped by 5 bases and J by 5 bases, with 22 bases between them. The CDR3 reads CASSLSRGVIPHEQYF. CDR3 DNA: TGTGCCAGCAGTTTGAGCAGGGGCGTTATACCACACGAGCAGTACTTC.

This clone appeared a few times. The V and J genes are TRBV4-2 and TRBJ1-2; possibly TRBD1 for D (5 bases). Germline V gives CDR1 LGHNA, CDR2 YNFKEQ. This CDR3 region has 17 residues. Trimming removed 1 base at V and 4 bases at J, with 19 bases between. CDR3 coding DNA: TGTGCCAGCAGCCAAGGGACCTCGGGTCAGGGAGGCTATGGCTACACCTTC. It yields the protein CASSQGTSGQGGYGYTF.

The gene calls are TRBV11-2 and TRBJ2-7; 8 bases are a match to TRBD1. CDR1 is SGHAT and CDR2 is FQNNGV in the germline V gene. The trim removed 3 bases at V and 6 bases at J, leaving 10 bases unmatched. The CDR3 consists of 15 residues. CDR3 in amino acids: CASSFSGTGLREQYF. In DNA, the CDR3 is TGTGCCAGCAGCTTCTCCGGGACAGGTCTACGCGAGCAGTACTTC.

V and J are TRBV29-1 and TRBJ1-1; TRBD1 agrees at 9 bases. The CDR3 consists of 18 residues. Germline V gene lookup returns CDR1 SQVTM and CDR2 ANQGSEA. With 8 bases clipped from V and 1 base from J, the junction kept 20 bases outside the gene matches. CDR3 bases: TGCAGCACTCTGGTCGGGACAGGGAGTGGGATGAGGAACACTGAAGCTTTCTTT. Translation gives CSTLVGTGSGMRNTEAFF.

The chain carries TRBV11-3 and TRBJ1-1; 8 bases agree with TRBD1. CDR1 and CDR2 from the germline V gene are SGHNT and YENEEA. V was clipped by 1 base and J by 8 bases; unmatched bases: 0. The CDR3 consists of 12 residues. The CDR3 bases are TGTGCCAGCAGCTTAGGGGACAGGGAAGCTTTCTTT. Translating it yields CASSLGDREAFF.

This clone was seen more than once but under ten times. The rearrangement joins TRBV4-1 to TRBJ1-5; possibly TRBD1 for D (6 bases). Trimming shortened V by 4 bases and J by 4 bases, and 14 bases separated the two germline ends. The CDR3 has 15 residues. Germline V gives CDR1 MGHRA, CDR2 YSYEKL. The CDR3 nucleotides are TGCGCCAGCAGCCCCGAAGGACAGTTAAATCAGCCCCAGCATTTT. Protein product: CASSPEGQLNQPQHF.

The chain combines TRBV6-4 with TRBJ2-1; 8 nucleotides align to TRBD2. This CDR3 region has 16 residues. Trimming at V came to 2 bases and at J to 7 bases, leaving 10 bases not matched to a gene. CDR1 and CDR2 (germline): MRHNA, SNTAGT. CDR3 nucleotide sequence: TGTGCCAGCAGTGACACGGGGGGGTCCGGAATTAATGAGCAGTTCTTC. Its protein product is CASSDTGGSGINEQFF.

V and J are TRBV7-2 and TRBJ1-5; the D gene is possibly TRBD1 (5 bases). The CDR3 consists of 15 residues. The V gene's germline CDR1 is SGHTA and CDR2 FQGNSA. Trimming pared 6 bases from V and 4 bases from J, leaving 16 bases between. DNA for the CDR3: TGTGCCAGCAGTCCTCAGGGTCCCCAGAATCAGCCCCAGCATTTT. Amino acid sequence: CASSPQGPQNQPQHF.

The rearrangement links TRBV10-3 to TRBJ2-1, with 7 bases that match TRBD2. With 0 bases clipped from V and 2 bases from J, the junction kept 1 base outside the gene matches. The CDR3 totals 15 residues. Germline CDR1 ENHRY, CDR2 SYGVKD. The CDR3 bases are TGTGCCATCAGTGAGTCGCGGGAGCCCTACAATGAGCAGTTCTTC. Its translation: CAISESREPYNEQFF.

This clone was found a few times. CDR3 DNA: TGTGCCAGCAGCTTAGATTTCGATCAGCCCCAGCATTTT. Its protein product is CASSLDFDQPQHF. The rearrangement uses TRBV11-3 and TRBJ1-5; D call uncertain. The V gene's germline CDR1 is SGHNT and CDR2 YENEEA. This CDR3 contains 13 residues. The V end was cut by 0 bases, the J end by 5 bases, with 5 bases between.

The genes are TRBV30 and TRBJ2-3, with D uncertain. The germline gives CDR1 GTSNPN, CDR2 SVGIG (reference sequence). V lost 5 bases and J lost 0, with 9 bases in between. CDR3 size: 13 residues. CDR3 loop: CAWGRHSTDTQYF. The CDR3 DNA reads as TGTGCCTGGGGCCGACACAGCACAGATACGCAGTATTTT.

This chain uses TRBV28 with TRBJ1-3; unclear D gene. V lost 4 bases to trimming and J lost 0 bases, with 10 bases between them. Per germline, CDR1 MDHEN and CDR2 SYDVKM. This CDR3 has 15 amino acids. The CDR3 nucleotides are TGTGCCAGCAGTTCTGGACTGATCTCTGGAAACACCATATATTTT. Amino acid sequence: CASSSGLISGNTIYF.

The rearrangement uses TRBV27 and TRBJ2-1; tentatively, D is TRBD2 (6 bases). The CDR3 contains 19 residues. With 2 bases removed from V and 2 bases from J, the gap between germline ends came to 22 bases. Looked up from germline, CDR1 is MNHEY and CDR2 is SMNVEV (reference sequence). For the CDR3, the DNA is TGTGCCAGCAGTTTAACAAACCCCCCGGCGGGGTTTACCTACAATGAGCAGTTCTTC. This gives the protein CASSLTNPPAGFTYNEQFF.

This clone has just a few counts. The rearrangement joins TRBV10-3 to TRBJ2-7; TRBD1 might be the D (5 bases). The V end lost 8 bases, the J end lost 0 bases, and 11 bases lay between the germline ends. CDR1 ENHRY and CDR2 SYGVKD come from the germline V gene. The CDR3 has 13 residues. The CDR3 reads CAIGRQISYEQYF. In DNA form, the CDR3 reads TGTGCCATCGGTCGACAGATCTCCTACGAGCAGTACTTC.